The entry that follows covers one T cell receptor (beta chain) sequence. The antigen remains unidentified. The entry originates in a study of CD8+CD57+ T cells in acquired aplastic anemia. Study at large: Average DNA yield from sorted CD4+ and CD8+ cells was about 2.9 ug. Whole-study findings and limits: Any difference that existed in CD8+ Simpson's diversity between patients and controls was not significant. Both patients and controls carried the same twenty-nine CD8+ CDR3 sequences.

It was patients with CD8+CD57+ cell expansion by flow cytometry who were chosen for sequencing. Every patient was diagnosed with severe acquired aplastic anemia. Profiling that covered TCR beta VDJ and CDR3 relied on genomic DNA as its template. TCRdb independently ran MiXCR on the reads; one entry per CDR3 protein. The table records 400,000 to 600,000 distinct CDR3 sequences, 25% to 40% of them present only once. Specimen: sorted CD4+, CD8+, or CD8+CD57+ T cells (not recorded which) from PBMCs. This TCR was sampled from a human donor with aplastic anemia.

DNA for the CDR3: TGTGCCAGCAGCTTAGCCTCTGGTATTTTCGGGCAGGTGGTGCGAGAGACCCAGTACTTC. Translated, it gives CASSLASGIFGQVVRETQYF. V gene TRBV11-1 combines with J gene TRBJ2-5; D uncertain. Germline CDR1 reads SGHAT; CDR2 reads FQDESV (reference sequence). V was cut by 0 bases and J by 4 bases, with 27 bases left in between. The CDR3 totals 20 residues.